The 18 T cell receptor beta chains below all came from one sample that was sequenced in a study of metastatic and nonmetastatic thyroid tumors. TCRdb reanalyzed the PCR reads with MiXCR. This sample yields 64,000 or so clones, of which around 16% are seen a single time; roughly a tenth belongs to the top ten. Thyroid surgery was preceded by no treatment in any patient. Sequencing was performed on blood. The receptors derive from a male donor with papillary thyroid cancer or a benign thyroid nodule (not recorded which). Some clones in this sample may be carry-over from other donors' samples.

This clone is medium-sized by share. The J gene is TRBJ2-7, the V gene TRBV6-1, with unresolved D. The CDR3 has 12 residues. Germline V gives CDR1 MNHNS, CDR2 SASEGT. The germline V and J ends were trimmed by 6 bases and 5 bases, with 11 bases remaining between them. The CDR3 reads CASRAHSHEQYF. The CDR3 DNA follows: TGTGCCAGCAGGGCACATTCCCACGAGCAGTACTTC.

The rearrangement uses TRBV2 and TRBJ2-7, with D unresolved. Germline-derived CDR1 and CDR2 are SNHLY and FYNNEI. Trimming pared 5 bases from V and 2 bases from J, leaving 16 bases between. The length of the CDR3 is 15 residues. CDR3 in DNA: TGTGCCAGCAGTTCCATGGAAGGTGGCCCCTACGAGCAGTACTTC. The encoded protein is CASSSMEGGPYEQYF.

V usage is TRBV5-1 and J usage is TRBJ1-2; D perhaps matches TRBD1 (5 bases). The V end was cut by 4 bases, the J end by 4 bases, with 14 bases between. Germline V gives CDR1 SGHRS, CDR2 YFSETQ. The CDR3 totals 14 residues. CDR3 nucleotides: TGCGCCAGCAGCCGTGGGGCAGGTCCCTATGGCTACACCTTC. It specifies CASSRGAGPYGYTF.

Only a few counts were recorded for this clone. One base away lies a much larger clone, so this may be a sequencing read error. Other DNA sequences in this sample translate to the same CDR3. For the CDR3, the DNA is TGTGCCAGCAGTCCGCGACAGGGGGCACACAATGAGCAGTTCTTC. Translating gives CASSPRQGAHNEQFF. The chain joins TRBV12-3 or TRBV12-4 to TRBJ2-1; TRBD1 agrees at 10 bases. The CDR3 has 15 amino acids. The J segment lost 5 bases and the V segment lost 5 bases, leaving 6 bases of the junction unmatched.

This clone was found many times. At one end, the junction sequence differs from germline, possibly due to a read error. The V and J genes are TRBV7-9 and TRBJ2-3, with 12 bases aligning to TRBD1. The germline V gene encodes CDR1 SEHNR and CDR2 FQNEAQ (reference sequence). CDR3 length equals 15 residues. Written as DNA, the CDR3 is TGTGCCAGCACCGCCGGGACAGGGGGCACGGATACGCAGTATTTT. As protein: CASTAGTGGTDTQYF.

V usage is TRBV20-1 and J usage is TRBJ1-6; D is unresolved. This CDR3 contains 14 residues. Germline values: CDR1 DFQATT, CDR2 SNEGSKA (reference sequence). V lost 1 base and J lost 4, with 8 bases in between. The CDR3 region is CSARGVAYNSPLHF. As DNA, the CDR3 is TGCAGTGCTAGAGGTGTGGCGTATAATTCACCCCTCCACTTT.

At least ten counts were recorded for this clone. The genes are TRBV6-2 or TRBV6-3 and TRBJ2-4, with D uncertain. Germline assignment: CDR1 MNHEY and CDR2 SVGEGT. Trimming took 2 bases from V and 4 from J, leaving 6 bases between them. The CDR3 spans 13 residues. CDR3 protein: CASSYDEKNIQYF. As DNA, the CDR3 is TGTGCCAGCAGTTACGACGAGAAAAACATTCAGTACTTC.

This clone was recorded once. J is TRBJ1-2 and V is TRBV11-1, with D uncertain. Between the trimmed V and J ends, which lost 4 bases and 5 bases, there was a span of 29 bases. CDR3 length: 19 amino acids. Germline assignment: CDR1 SGHAT and CDR2 FQDESV (reference sequence). The CDR3 spells CASSSGRSGLPYSSYGYTF. CDR3 bases: TGTGCCAGCAGCTCGGGCCGATCGGGATTACCTTACTCATCGTATGGCTACACCTTC.

This clone was found many times. The chain joins TRBV19 to TRBJ1-1; D not certain. CDR1 is LNHDA and CDR2 is SQIVND in the germline V gene (reference sequence). V lost 5 bases and J lost 7, with 11 bases in between. The CDR3 covers 12 residues. This CDR3 is CASSVTANEAFF. CDR3 nucleotides: TGTGCCAGTAGTGTTACGGCGAATGAAGCTTTCTTT.

Regarding this clone: Because the CDR3's place on the DNA is in doubt, the DNA is left out and the CDR3 is given as listed by TCRdb. The chain carries TRBV6-1 and TRBJ2-7. Per germline, CDR1 MNHNS and CDR2 SASEGT. Termini included, the CDR3 measures 15 amino acids. The CDR3 region is CASSVVAGGSYEYYF.

By sample share, this clone is medium-sized. This rearrangement joins TRBV6-5 to TRBJ1-3; 9 nucleotides align to TRBD1. From germline, CDR1 is MNHEY and CDR2 SVGAGI. Losses at the gene ends were 0 bases for V and 4 bases for J; bases not matched to a gene: 7. This CDR3 region has 17 residues. The CDR3 coding sequence is TGTGCCAGCAGTTACTCATCCGGGACAGGGTCCGGAAACACCATATATTTT. Protein: CASSYSSGTGSGNTIYF.

The chain recombines TRBV5-4 with TRBJ2-5; D gene uncertain. The assigned J gene may be wrong: the sequence end matches TRBJ2-1 better. The germline V gene has CDR1 SGHNT and CDR2 YYREEE (reference sequence). The CDR3 sequence is 20 residues long. CDR3 in amino acids: CASSSGQSRITYTPDNEQFF. The CDR3 DNA follows: TGTGCCAGCAGCTCTGGCCAATCAAGAATCACCTACACTCCAGACAATGAGCAGTTCTTC.

This clone occurred many times. The V gene is TRBV20-1, the J gene TRBJ1-5; no firm D call. This CDR3 comprises 13 residues. The ends were cut back, 0 bases at V and 5 bases at J, with 8 bases in the middle. CDR1 is DFQATT and CDR2 is SNEGSKA in the germline V gene (reference sequence). CDR3 amino acids: CSAREGMHQPQHF. CDR3 nucleotides: TGCAGTGCTAGAGAGGGTATGCATCAGCCCCAGCATTTT.

Many counts were recorded for this clone. V gene TRBV11-3 combines with J gene TRBJ1-3, with a weak D call TRBD1 (5 bases). The CDR3 is made up of 14 amino acids. Germline V CDR1 and CDR2: SGHNT, YENEEA. Trimming removed 5 bases at V and 1 base at J, with 9 bases between. For the CDR3, the DNA is TGTGCCAGCAGCCCAGGGAGTTCTGGAAACACCATATATTTT. This translates into CASSPGSSGNTIYF.

This clone has at least ten counts. The junction shows a germline mismatch at one end, possibly a read error. The chain combines TRBV7-7 with TRBJ2-2, with D possibly being TRBD2 (5 bases). CDR3 length: 15 amino acids. Germline V CDR1 and CDR2: SSHAT, FNYEAQ (reference sequence). The CDR3 sequence is CASSSGGLYTGELFF. The CDR3 bases are TGTGCTAGCAGCTCTGGAGGCCTGTACACCGGGGAGCTGTTTTTT.

There are many counts of this clone. V and J are TRBV20-1 and TRBJ1-1; D is possibly TRBD1 (6 bases). The V end lost 6 bases, the J end lost 7 bases, and 21 bases lay between the germline ends. Germline loops: CDR1 DFQATT, CDR2 SNEGSKA (reference sequence). The CDR3 runs 14 residues. This chain's CDR3 is CSAKRGHRVVEAFF. The CDR3 bases are TGCAGTGCCAAGCGAGGGCACAGGGTCGTTGAAGCTTTCTTT.

This clone occurred many times. The chain joins TRBV19 to TRBJ1-1, with 9 nucleotides matching TRBD1. V dropped 4 bases and J dropped 1; count of bases not matched to a gene: 4. Germline loops: CDR1 LNHDA, CDR2 SQIVND (reference sequence). The CDR3 contains 15 residues. CDR3 nucleotide sequence: TGTGCCAGTAGTAAACCGGGACAGGGGAACACTGAAGCTTTCTTT. Protein sequence: CASSKPGQGNTEAFF.

Of note for this clone: A read error may explain this, as a much larger clone is one base away. This rearrangement joins TRBV9 to TRBJ2-5; the match to TRBD2 covers 12 bases. Germline CDR1 is SGDLS and CDR2 is YYNGEE. Trimming at V came to 4 bases and at J to 1 base, leaving 5 bases not matched to a gene. This CDR3 has 16 residues. The CDR3 sequence is CASSSGLAGLQETQYF. The DNA of the CDR3 is TGTGCCAGCAGCTCCGGACTAGCGGGGCTCCAAGAGACCCAGTACTTC. The variable domain in full, completed from reference TRBV9 and TRBJ2-5, reads DSGVTQTPKHLITATGQRVTLRCSPRSGDLSVYWYQQSLDQGLQFLIQYYNGEERAKGNILERFSAQQFPDLHSELNLSSLELGDSALYFCASSSGLAGLQETQYFGPGTRLLVL.